Listed below are T cell receptor beta chains from one sample, sequenced in a study of blood T cell repertoires in COVID-19. Produced via immunoSEQ multiplex PCR; TCRdb's table is partial and in-frame only. The sample includes under 150,000 clones, roughly 85% of them seen just once. The specimen sequenced was peripheral blood. The origin of the receptors is a man in his forties with acute or convalescent COVID-19. The conserved cysteine and the conserved F or W are not part of the CDR3 here. Fields, in order: V gene, J gene, CDR3 protein.

v_call: TRBV3-1/TRBV3-2; j_call: TRBJ2-3; cdr3_aa: ASSLGSAGDTQY
v_call: TRBV4-2; j_call: TRBJ2-3; cdr3_aa: ASSRRLEDTQY
v_call: TRBV4-1; j_call: TRBJ2-2; cdr3_aa: ASSQESGTNTGELF
v_call: TRBV6-2/TRBV6-3; j_call: TRBJ1-1; cdr3_aa: ASSPVYQNTEAF
v_call: TRBV19; j_call: TRBJ1-1; cdr3_aa: ATRDRNTEAF
v_call: TRBV27; j_call: TRBJ2-3; cdr3_aa: ASSQIGLAWPDTQY
v_call: TRBV14; j_call: TRBJ1-2; cdr3_aa: ASSQDVGRSYGYT
v_call: TRBV24-1; j_call: TRBJ2-7; cdr3_aa: ATSDPGVGQY
v_call: TRBV24-1; j_call: TRBJ2-5; cdr3_aa: ATSLSGEGETQY
v_call: TRBV2; j_call: TRBJ2-5; cdr3_aa: ATEAPGETQY
v_call: TRBV5-1; j_call: TRBJ2-1; cdr3_aa: ASSLGGSRGAYNEQF
v_call: TRBV5-6; j_call: TRBJ1-1; cdr3_aa: ASSLTGQGVTREAF
v_call: TRBV5-5; j_call: TRBJ2-1; cdr3_aa: ASSSGTGYNEQF
v_call: TRBV7-6; j_call: TRBJ2-7; cdr3_aa: ASSPTGDSDYEQY
v_call: TRBV7-6; j_call: TRBJ1-3; cdr3_aa: ASSKERAQGRGGNTIY
v_call: TRBV27; j_call: TRBJ1-2; cdr3_aa: ASSSPGGPSHGYT
v_call: TRBV9; j_call: TRBJ1-2; cdr3_aa: ASSVNSPGQYGYT
v_call: TRBV5-1; j_call: TRBJ1-1; cdr3_aa: ASSFSTSLNTEAF
v_call: TRBV6-5; j_call: TRBJ1-6; cdr3_aa: ASSYERGYSPLH
v_call: TRBV6-7; j_call: TRBJ2-3; cdr3_aa: ASRTSSGGARNTQY
v_call: TRBV27; j_call: TRBJ1-2; cdr3_aa: ASSLGTGVYGYT
v_call: TRBV7-2; j_call: TRBJ1-5; cdr3_aa: ASSLDRGPMVQPQH
v_call: TRBV9; j_call: TRBJ2-7; cdr3_aa: ASSLGTSGTYEQY
v_call: TRBV4-1; j_call: TRBJ2-1; cdr3_aa: ASSPEDSVSYNEQF
v_call: TRBV27; j_call: TRBJ1-1; cdr3_aa: ASTADRASTEAF
v_call: TRBV5-1; j_call: TRBJ2-7; cdr3_aa: ASSPGQVFSYEQY
v_call: TRBV30; j_call: TRBJ2-7; cdr3_aa: ACRNRKGEQY
v_call: TRBV7-9; j_call: TRBJ2-1; cdr3_aa: ASSERLAGLDEQF
v_call: TRBV7-9; j_call: TRBJ2-7; cdr3_aa: ASSPGTGGYEQY
v_call: TRBV21-1; j_call: TRBJ1-6; cdr3_aa: ASRAWSGSALSPLH
v_call: TRBV3-1/TRBV3-2; j_call: TRBJ1-2; cdr3_aa: ASSHGQSYGYT
v_call: TRBV9; j_call: TRBJ2-3; cdr3_aa: ASSVGGGQSTDTQY
v_call: TRBV5-6; j_call: TRBJ2-7; cdr3_aa: ASSLVLSYEQY
v_call: TRBV2; j_call: TRBJ2-1; cdr3_aa: ASSLARANEQF
v_call: TRBV7-9; j_call: TRBJ1-2; cdr3_aa: ASSFEGANYGYT
v_call: TRBV25-1; j_call: TRBJ1-1; cdr3_aa: ASSSTGGDGTEAF
v_call: TRBV7-9; j_call: TRBJ1-6; cdr3_aa: ASSLEGILFH
v_call: TRBV7-2; j_call: TRBJ1-1; cdr3_aa: ASSLGGSEAF
v_call: TRBV10-3; j_call: TRBJ1-2; cdr3_aa: AISESQALGYT
v_call: TRBV29-1; j_call: TRBJ1-2; cdr3_aa: SAALPSLLSGYGYT
v_call: TRBV29-1; j_call: TRBJ1-1; cdr3_aa: SVEDREARDTEAF
v_call: TRBV7-9; j_call: TRBJ2-1; cdr3_aa: AGGLLGSFEQF
v_call: TRBV29-1; j_call: TRBJ2-7; cdr3_aa: SVEGQGGNEQY
v_call: TRBV19; j_call: TRBJ1-6; cdr3_aa: ASSEADYSPLH
v_call: TRBV7-9; j_call: TRBJ1-2; cdr3_aa: ASSLIGQRGLT
v_call: TRBV9; j_call: TRBJ2-7; cdr3_aa: ASSQGQGAGYEQY